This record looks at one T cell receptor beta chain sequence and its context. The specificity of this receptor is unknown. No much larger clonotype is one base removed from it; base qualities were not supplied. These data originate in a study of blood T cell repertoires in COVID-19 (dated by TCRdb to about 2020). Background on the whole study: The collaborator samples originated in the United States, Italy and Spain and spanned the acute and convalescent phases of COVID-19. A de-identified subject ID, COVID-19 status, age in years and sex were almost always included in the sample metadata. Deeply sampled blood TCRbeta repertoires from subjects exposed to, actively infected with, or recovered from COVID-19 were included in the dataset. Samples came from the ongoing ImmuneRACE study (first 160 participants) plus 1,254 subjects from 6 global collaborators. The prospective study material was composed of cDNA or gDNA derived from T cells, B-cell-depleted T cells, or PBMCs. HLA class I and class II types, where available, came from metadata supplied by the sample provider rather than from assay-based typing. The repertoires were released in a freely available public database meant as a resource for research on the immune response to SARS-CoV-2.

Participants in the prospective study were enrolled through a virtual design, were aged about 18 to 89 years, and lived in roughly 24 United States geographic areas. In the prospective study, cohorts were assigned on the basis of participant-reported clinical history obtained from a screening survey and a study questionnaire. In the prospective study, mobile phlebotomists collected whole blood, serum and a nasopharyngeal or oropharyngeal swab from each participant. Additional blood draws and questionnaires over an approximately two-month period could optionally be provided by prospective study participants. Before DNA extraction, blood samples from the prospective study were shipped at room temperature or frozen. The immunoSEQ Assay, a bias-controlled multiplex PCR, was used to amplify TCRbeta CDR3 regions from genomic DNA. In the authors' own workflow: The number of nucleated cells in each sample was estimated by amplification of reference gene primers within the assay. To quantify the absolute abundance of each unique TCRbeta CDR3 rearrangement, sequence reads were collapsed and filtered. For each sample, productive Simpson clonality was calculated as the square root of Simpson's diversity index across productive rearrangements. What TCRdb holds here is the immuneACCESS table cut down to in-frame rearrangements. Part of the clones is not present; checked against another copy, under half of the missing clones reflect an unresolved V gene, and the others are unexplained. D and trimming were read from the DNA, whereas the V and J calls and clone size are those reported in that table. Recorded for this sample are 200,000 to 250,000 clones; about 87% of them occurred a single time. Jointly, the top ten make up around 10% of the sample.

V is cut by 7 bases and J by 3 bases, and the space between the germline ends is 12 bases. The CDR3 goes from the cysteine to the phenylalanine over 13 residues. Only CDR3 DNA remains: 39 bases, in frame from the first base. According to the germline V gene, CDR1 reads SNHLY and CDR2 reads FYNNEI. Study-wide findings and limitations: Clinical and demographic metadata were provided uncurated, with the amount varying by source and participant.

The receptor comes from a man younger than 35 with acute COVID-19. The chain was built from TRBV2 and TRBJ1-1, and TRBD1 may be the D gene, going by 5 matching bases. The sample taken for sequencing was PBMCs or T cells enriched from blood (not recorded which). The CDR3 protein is CASNLDSDTEAFF. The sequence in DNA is TGTGCCAGCAACCTCGACAGCGACACTGAAGCTTTCTTT.